This T cell receptor beta chain is drawn from a study of control samples from healthy donors and cancer patients. Trimming removed 5 bases from V and 2 bases from J, with 14 bases in between. From germline, CDR1 is SNHLY and CDR2 FYNNEI. The CDR3 sequence is 15 residues long. Libraries were prepared by immunoSEQ multiplex PCR; TCRdb keeps only in-frame clonotypes and omits some of them. The sample lists about 220,000 clones; just under 95% were seen once. V is TRBV2 and J is TRBJ2-3, with a tentative D call TRBD2 (5 bases). The origin of this receptor is a man in his fifties in good health. The sample comprised blood. CDR3 bases: TGTGCCAGCAGTCTGAGGGCATACTCCACAGATACGCAGTATTTT. Residues: CASSLRAYSTDTQYF.